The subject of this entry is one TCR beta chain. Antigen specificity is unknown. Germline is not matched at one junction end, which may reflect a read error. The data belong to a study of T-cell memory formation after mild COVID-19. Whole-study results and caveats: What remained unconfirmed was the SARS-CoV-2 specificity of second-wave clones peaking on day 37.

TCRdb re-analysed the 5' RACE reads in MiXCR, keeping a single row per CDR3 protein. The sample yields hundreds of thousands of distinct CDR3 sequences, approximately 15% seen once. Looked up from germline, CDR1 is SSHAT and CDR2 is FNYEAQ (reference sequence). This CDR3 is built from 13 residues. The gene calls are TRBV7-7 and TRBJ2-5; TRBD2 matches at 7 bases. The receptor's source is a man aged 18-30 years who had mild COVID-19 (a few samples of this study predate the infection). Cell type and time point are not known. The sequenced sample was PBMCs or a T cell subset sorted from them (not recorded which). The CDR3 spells CASSGERGETQYF. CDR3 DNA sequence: TGTGCTAGCAGCGGGGAGAGGGGAGAGACCCAGTACTTC.